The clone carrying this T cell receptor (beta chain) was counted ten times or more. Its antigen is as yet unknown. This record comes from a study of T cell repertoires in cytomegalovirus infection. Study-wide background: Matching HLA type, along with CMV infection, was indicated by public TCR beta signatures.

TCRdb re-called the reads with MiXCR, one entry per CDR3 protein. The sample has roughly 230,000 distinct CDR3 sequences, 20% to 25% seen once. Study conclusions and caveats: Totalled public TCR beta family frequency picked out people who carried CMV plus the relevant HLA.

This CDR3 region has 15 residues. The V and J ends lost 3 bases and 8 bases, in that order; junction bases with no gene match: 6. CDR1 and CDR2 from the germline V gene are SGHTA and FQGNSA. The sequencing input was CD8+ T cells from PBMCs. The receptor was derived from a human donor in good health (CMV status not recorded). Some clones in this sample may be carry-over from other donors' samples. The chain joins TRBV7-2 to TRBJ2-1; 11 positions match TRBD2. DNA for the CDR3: TGTGCCAGCAGCTTTAGCGGGGGGGCGGTCCATGAGCAGTTCTTC. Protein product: CASSFSGGAVHEQFF.